This is a list of T cell receptor beta chains from one sample in a study of blood T cell repertoires in COVID-19. Method: immunoSEQ multiplex PCR; TCRdb's copy keeps in-frame clones and lacks some. The sample includes approximately 100,000 clones, approximately 80% seen only once; the top ten take under 11%. Sequencing input: peripheral blood. The receptor source for this set is a human donor in a cohort sampled during active COVID-19. CDR3s include the opening cysteine and the closing phenylalanine or tryptophan.

v_call: TRBV5-6
j_call: TRBJ2-1
cdr3_aa: CASSPGTGSYNEQFF

v_call: TRBV7-6
j_call: TRBJ1-1
cdr3_aa: CASSLGVGGSTEAFF

v_call: TRBV2
j_call: TRBJ1-2
cdr3_aa: CASSLDSYGYTF

v_call: TRBV7-2
j_call: TRBJ1-3
cdr3_aa: CASSLGQGANTIYF

v_call: TRBV5-1
j_call: TRBJ2-5
cdr3_aa: CASSLVGRTQETQYF

v_call: TRBV27
j_call: TRBJ2-1
cdr3_aa: CASSPGQGRRREEQFF

v_call: TRBV18
j_call: TRBJ1-1
cdr3_aa: CASSPRQENTEAFF

v_call: TRBV6-5
j_call: TRBJ1-4
cdr3_aa: CASCSPEGYEKLFF

v_call: TRBV29-1
j_call: TRBJ2-3
cdr3_aa: CSAGDRAGTDTQYF

v_call: TRBV6-4
j_call: TRBJ2-5
cdr3_aa: CATLFQTQYF

v_call: TRBV7-2
j_call: TRBJ2-5
cdr3_aa: CASSLNVAGNQETQYF

v_call: TRBV29-1
j_call: TRBJ2-5
cdr3_aa: CSGTSKETQYF

v_call: TRBV11-2
j_call: TRBJ2-7
cdr3_aa: CASSPRDRVYEQYF

v_call: TRBV25-1
j_call: TRBJ2-1
cdr3_aa: CASAISYGNNNEQFF

v_call: TRBV18
j_call: TRBJ2-1
cdr3_aa: CASSTGKNNEQFF

v_call: TRBV9
j_call: TRBJ2-6
cdr3_aa: CASSVAVSSGANVLTF

v_call: TRBV6-2/TRBV6-3
j_call: TRBJ2-3
cdr3_aa: CASSYLGGGTVNTQYF

v_call: TRBV18
j_call: TRBJ1-2
cdr3_aa: CASSPGSGTGNYGYTF

v_call: TRBV24-1
j_call: TRBJ2-1
cdr3_aa: CATSVSGAWADYNEQFF

v_call: TRBV9
j_call: TRBJ2-7
cdr3_aa: CASSPRLYSYEQYF

v_call: TRBV3-1/TRBV3-2
j_call: TRBJ2-5
cdr3_aa: CASSQDGKGQDAEETQYF

v_call: TRBV2
j_call: TRBJ1-2
cdr3_aa: CASGGLPRGTDGYTF

v_call: TRBV27
j_call: TRBJ1-1
cdr3_aa: CASSLNHRASTEAFF

v_call: TRBV20-1
j_call: TRBJ2-7
cdr3_aa: CSARETYEQYF

v_call: TRBV29-1
j_call: TRBJ1-4
cdr3_aa: CSVKTGREKLFF

v_call: TRBV4-3
j_call: TRBJ2-7
cdr3_aa: CASSQDRVSSQYF

v_call: TRBV11-3
j_call: TRBJ1-2
cdr3_aa: CASSLGGNYGYTF

v_call: TRBV2
j_call: TRBJ1-5
cdr3_aa: CASNANTGGGQPQHF

v_call: TRBV7-2
j_call: TRBJ2-7
cdr3_aa: CASSLRGQGMEQYF

v_call: TRBV6-5
j_call: TRBJ2-1
cdr3_aa: CASRLAEIPWDEQFF

v_call: TRBV19
j_call: TRBJ1-5
cdr3_aa: CASSKGRYNQPQHF

v_call: TRBV19
j_call: TRBJ1-5
cdr3_aa: CASSRGVWNQPQHF

v_call: TRBV30
j_call: TRBJ2-7
cdr3_aa: CAWSRGPSYEQYF

v_call: TRBV4-1
j_call: TRBJ2-1
cdr3_aa: CASSQERQGVYNEQFF

v_call: TRBV29-1
j_call: TRBJ1-2
cdr3_aa: CSVDGPGQATYGYTF

v_call: TRBV6-6
j_call: TRBJ1-2
cdr3_aa: CASSYSGDRTRGYTF

v_call: TRBV6-5
j_call: TRBJ2-7
cdr3_aa: CASSAPGQGYEQYF

v_call: TRBV30
j_call: TRBJ2-3
cdr3_aa: CAWSAGDERTQYF

v_call: TRBV10-3
j_call: TRBJ2-3
cdr3_aa: CAISETILGLDHTDTQYF

v_call: TRBV7-6
j_call: TRBJ2-3
cdr3_aa: CASSILSGGAVDTQYF

v_call: TRBV7-3
j_call: TRBJ2-2
cdr3_aa: CASSPTGTSGAKRELFF

v_call: TRBV19
j_call: TRBJ1-2
cdr3_aa: CATENLGAYGYTF

v_call: TRBV7-2
j_call: TRBJ2-2
cdr3_aa: CASSLRWRADTGELFF

v_call: TRBV11-2
j_call: TRBJ2-7
cdr3_aa: CASRSGGSYEQYF

v_call: TRBV10-3
j_call: TRBJ2-7
cdr3_aa: CAISDTGTSNEQYF

v_call: TRBV7-2
j_call: TRBJ1-2
cdr3_aa: CASSFLGRGNYGYTF

v_call: TRBV5-6
j_call: TRBJ2-2
cdr3_aa: CASSWGLAGGPNTGELFF

v_call: TRBV5-1
j_call: TRBJ1-2
cdr3_aa: CASSPGQPYGYTF

v_call: TRBV6-6
j_call: TRBJ1-1
cdr3_aa: CASSRTGGLTEAFF

v_call: TRBV6-2/TRBV6-3
j_call: TRBJ1-1
cdr3_aa: CASRPRGQGNTEAFF

v_call: TRBV11-3
j_call: TRBJ2-7
cdr3_aa: CASSQGQGAYEQYF

v_call: TRBV20-1
j_call: TRBJ1-1
cdr3_aa: CSAAHNGRAFF

v_call: TRBV5-1
j_call: TRBJ2-1
cdr3_aa: CASSTGLAAYNEQFF

v_call: TRBV6-5
j_call: TRBJ2-7
cdr3_aa: CASSYSSYVFDEQYF

v_call: TRBV19
j_call: TRBJ2-1
cdr3_aa: CASSQTSGLGDEQFF

v_call: TRBV6-5
j_call: TRBJ1-5
cdr3_aa: CASSQGFRSNQPQHF

v_call: TRBV6-2/TRBV6-3
j_call: TRBJ1-1
cdr3_aa: CASSLQGVEAFF

v_call: TRBV29-1
j_call: TRBJ2-7
cdr3_aa: CSVEMPEGPYEQYF